This entry lists 23 T cell receptor beta chains sequenced from one sample in a study of cytomegalovirus exposure and HLA in healthy donors (dated by TCRdb to 2016 to 2017). Receptor libraries were prepared by the immunoSEQ multiplex PCR assay. For the multiplex PCR, a mixture combining 60 forward primers for TCR Vbeta segments and 13 reverse primers for TCR Jbeta segments was used. Here the immuneACCESS table is served through TCRdb, limited to in-frame sequences with V and J called. Missing clones are a known gap in these copies; in checked studies unresolved V genes cover under half, and the rest lacks a known reason. The table for this sample lists roughly 220,000 clones; around 86% of them were counted only once. Clones ranked in the top ten supply around 3% of the sample. The sequenced sample consisted of PBMCs. The source of these receptors is a woman aged 40-49 years in good health and CMV-seronegative.

The chain recombines TRBV11-2 with TRBJ1-1, with D hard to call. From germline, CDR1 is SGHAT and CDR2 FQNNGV. The CDR3 extends over 11 amino acids. Trimming stripped 2 bases from V and 5 bases from J, with 3 bases between. The CDR3 is CASSLLTEAFF. The DNA for the CDR3 is TGTGCCAGCAGCTTATTAACTGAAGCTTTCTTT.

The chain carries TRBV6-5 and TRBJ2-2, with TRBD2 matching over 8 bases. Germline-derived CDR1 and CDR2 are MNHEY and SVGAGI. The CDR3 is made up of 14 amino acids. J lost 0 bases, V lost 6 bases, and 0 bases had no gene match. CDR3 in DNA: TGTGCCAGCAGGGGACTAGCGAACACCGGGGAGCTGTTTTTT. It specifies CASRGLANTGELFF.

The chain joins TRBV5-1 to TRBJ1-1, with a possible D match to TRBD1 (5 bases). The germline V gene encodes CDR1 SGHRS and CDR2 YFSETQ. Trimming took off 0 bases at V and 0 bases at J, with 15 bases between the two ends. The CDR3 loop spans 17 amino acids. This chain's CDR3 is CASSLAEVGRVNTEAFF. CDR3 bases: TGCGCCAGCAGCTTGGCCGAAGTCGGCAGGGTGAACACTGAAGCTTTCTTT.

The chain links TRBV27 to TRBJ2-1; D is possibly TRBD1 (6 bases). V lost 5 bases, J lost 9 bases, and 17 bases lay in between. The CDR3 covers 14 residues. Germline-derived CDR1 and CDR2 are MNHEY and SMNVEV (reference sequence). The CDR3 DNA is TGTGCCAGCAGTCCCCCCCCAGGGGTGTTTGAGCAGTTCTTC. Translation gives CASSPPPGVFEQFF.

The chain links TRBV4-1 to TRBJ1-5; weak D call: TRBD1 (6 bases). The length of the CDR3 is 17 residues. Trimming stripped 0 bases from V and 2 bases from J, with 14 bases between. In germline, CDR1 is MGHRA, CDR2 YSYEKL. As DNA, the CDR3 is TGCGCCAGCAGCCAAGATGGATTCAGGGGAGGCAATCAGCCCCAGCATTTT. Protein sequence: CASSQDGFRGGNQPQHF.

Remarks on this clone: The same CDR3 arises from other DNA sequences in this sample as well. The V and J genes are TRBV7-2 and TRBJ2-1, with a tentative D call TRBD2 (6 bases). The CDR3 is made up of 13 amino acids. From germline, CDR1 is SGHTA and CDR2 FQGNSA. V was trimmed by 1 base and J by 7 bases, leaving 8 bases between them. CDR3 amino acids: CASSLVGGNEQFF. The CDR3 DNA reads TGTGCCAGCAGCTTAGTGGGAGGAAATGAGCAGTTCTTC.

This chain links TRBV28 with TRBJ2-7, with D tentatively TRBD1 (7 bases). The germline V gene encodes CDR1 MDHEN and CDR2 SYDVKM. CDR3 size: 16 residues. The ends were cut back, 6 bases at V and 0 bases at J, with 18 bases in the middle. The CDR3 loop is CASSSPAGGGSYEQYF. In nucleotides, the CDR3 is TGTGCCAGCAGCAGCCCAGCAGGGGGAGGCTCCTACGAGCAGTACTTC.

The DNA of the CDR3 is TGTGCCAGCAGTCTCCCTGGACTAGCGGGAGGAGAGACCCAGTACTTC. It specifies CASSLPGLAGGETQYF. The rearrangement joins TRBV28 to TRBJ2-5; 14 bases are a match to TRBD2. The germline V gene has CDR1 MDHEN and CDR2 SYDVKM. V trimming: 5 bases; J trimming: 4 bases; junction bases outside the gene matches: 6. The CDR3 runs 16 residues. The full variable domain, its missing parts supplied by reference TRBV28 and TRBJ2-5, is DVKVTQSSRYLVKRTGEKVFLECVQDMDHENMFWYRQDPGLGLRLIYFSYDVKMKEKGDIPEGYSVSREKKERFSLILESASTNQTSMYLCASSLPGLAGGETQYFGPGTRLLVL.

The gene calls are TRBV10-3 and TRBJ1-4; no definite D call. Deletions cut 4 bases from V and 7 bases from J, with 13 bases between. In germline, CDR1 is ENHRY, CDR2 SYGVKD. The CDR3 runs 14 residues. Here the CDR3 reads CAISVGREGEKLFF. CDR3 DNA: TGTGCCATCAGTGTCGGGAGGGAGGGTGAAAAACTGTTTTTT.

The chain combines TRBV18 with TRBJ1-5; D gene ambiguous. Between the trimmed V and J ends, which lost 3 bases and 2 bases, there was a span of 11 bases. The germline CDR1 and CDR2 sequences are KGHSH and LQKENI. This CDR3 is built from 15 residues. This chain's CDR3 is CASSPPSSGNQPQHF. DNA for the CDR3: TGTGCCAGCTCACCTCCTTCCAGCGGCAATCAGCCCCAGCATTTT.

V gene TRBV6-1 combines with J gene TRBJ2-1, with D hard to call. With 8 bases removed from V and 4 bases from J, the gap between germline ends came to 18 bases. CDR1 is MNHNS and CDR2 is SASEGT in the germline V gene. This CDR3 spans 15 amino acids. DNA of the CDR3: TGTGCCAGCTCAATAACCCTATTAAGTTACAATGAGCAGTTCTTC. Translation: CASSITLLSYNEQFF.

The chain uses TRBV5-1 and TRBJ2-7; a weak D match, TRBD1 (6 bases). V lost 4 bases to trimming and J lost 2 bases, with 13 bases between them. The CDR3 is made up of 14 amino acids. Germline V gene data show CDR1 as SGHRS and CDR2 as YFSETQ. DNA for the CDR3: TGCGCCAGCAGCGCCACGGGACAAACCTACGAGCAGTACTTC. It yields the protein CASSATGQTYEQYF. The complete variable domain, with remaining parts taken from reference TRBV5-1 and TRBJ2-7, reads KAGVTQTPRYLIKTRGQQVTLSCSPISGHRSVSWYQQTPGQGLQFLFEYFSETQRNKGNFPGRFSGRQFSNSRSEMNVSTLELGDSALYLCASSATGQTYEQYFGPGTRLTVT.

The chain combines TRBV27 with TRBJ1-5; D is perhaps TRBD1 (6 bases). V lost 10 bases and J lost 5, with 12 bases in between. The CDR3 has 12 amino acids. CDR1 is MNHEY and CDR2 is SMNVEV in the germline V gene (reference sequence). CDR3 in amino acids: CATGRGYQPQHF. As DNA, the CDR3 is TGTGCCACCGGTAGGGGGTATCAGCCCCAGCATTTT.

V usage is TRBV19 and J usage is TRBJ2-1; D is perhaps TRBD2 (5 bases). V was cut by 2 bases and J by 5 bases, with 13 bases left in between. Per germline, CDR1 LNHDA and CDR2 SQIVND (reference sequence). CDR3 length equals 15 residues. CDR3: CASSIFDNGNNEQFF. The CDR3 DNA reads TGTGCCAGTAGTATATTTGATAACGGGAACAATGAGCAGTTCTTC.

This rearrangement joins TRBV21-1 to TRBJ2-7; the table's D call of TRBD2 was not tested on the DNA. TRBV21-1 has pseudogene status. The CDR3 covers 17 residues. This CDR3 reads CASSKAPRLVGSYEQYF. CDR3 in DNA: TGTGCCAGCAGCAAAGCGCCGCGGCTAGTCGGCTCCTACGAGCAGTACTTC.

Only one count was recorded for this clone. DNA of the CDR3: TGTGCCACTCTTGCGGGAGGGCCTACGACCGGGGAGCTGTTTTTT. Amino acid sequence: CATLAGGPTTGELFF. The chain joins TRBV6-5 to TRBJ2-2; TRBD2 matches 9 bases. The germline V gene has CDR1 MNHEY and CDR2 SVGAGI. Germline trimming cut 10 bases from V and 5 bases from J; bases unmatched to any gene: 11. The CDR3 runs 15 residues.

A word on this clone: Other DNA variants within this sample encode the same CDR3. The rearrangement uses TRBV5-1 and TRBJ1-1; TRBD1 might be the D (5 bases). V gave up 2 bases and J gave up 5 bases, with 7 bases separating them. This CDR3 contains 12 residues. Germline V CDR1 and CDR2: SGHRS, YFSETQ. The CDR3 reads CASSFQGTEAFF. The CDR3 DNA reads TGCGCCAGCAGCTTTCAGGGAACTGAAGCTTTCTTT.

This clone has only one observation. CDR3 DNA: TGTGCCAGCAGCTACCCCTTGAGCCGTACCTACGAGCAGTACTTC. Protein sequence: CASSYPLSRTYEQYF. This rearrangement joins TRBV11-2 to TRBJ2-7; D unresolved. This CDR3 comprises 15 residues. V was clipped by 4 bases and J by 2 bases, with 15 bases between them. CDR1 and CDR2 from the germline V gene are SGHAT and FQNNGV.

The gene calls are TRBV27 and TRBJ2-1; 8 nucleotides agree with TRBD2. V dropped 6 bases and J dropped 2; count of bases not matched to a gene: 6. The CDR3 covers 15 residues. Per germline, CDR1 MNHEY and CDR2 SMNVEV (reference sequence). CDR3 DNA sequence: TGTGCCAGCAGGCCTCGGGAGGGCCCCTACAATGAGCAGTTCTTC. Translation: CASRPREGPYNEQFF.

The chain recombines TRBV6-6 with TRBJ2-2, with D possibly being TRBD2 (5 bases). Between the trimmed V and J ends, which lost 6 bases and 5 bases, there was a span of 13 bases. Germline V gene data show CDR1 as MNHNY and CDR2 as SVGAGI (reference sequence). CDR3 size: 14 residues. The CDR3 loop is CASRTTAGTGELFF. DNA for the CDR3: TGTGCCAGCAGAACTACCGCGGGTACCGGGGAGCTGTTTTTT.

CDR3 loop: CASSLRQGFGANVLTF. The DNA for the CDR3 is TGTGCCAGCAGCCTACGACAGGGGTTTGGGGCCAACGTCCTGACTTTC. This rearrangement joins TRBV7-2 to TRBJ2-6; TRBD1 agrees at 8 bases. Germline CDR1 and CDR2: SGHTA and FQGNSA. The CDR3 has 16 amino acids. V was clipped by 5 bases and J by 3 bases; unmatched bases: 6.

The chain recombines TRBV27 with TRBJ2-7; 7 bases align to TRBD1. Trimming took 5 bases from V and 2 from J; bases not matched to a gene: 6. The germline V gene encodes CDR1 MNHEY and CDR2 SMNVEV (reference sequence). The CDR3 is 14 amino acids. As DNA, the CDR3 is TGTGCCAGCAGTCCCCGACAGGGAGCCTACGAGCAGTACTTC. Residues: CASSPRQGAYEQYF.

The rearrangement links TRBV5-4 to TRBJ2-7; the match to TRBD2 covers 12 bases. The germline V gene has CDR1 SGHNT and CDR2 YYREEE (reference sequence). CDR3 length: 17 residues. With V trimmed by 0 bases and J by 3 bases, 7 bases remained unmatched. The CDR3 DNA is TGTGCCAGCAGCTTGGGGGGAACTAGCGGGAGGAACTACGAGCAGTACTTC. Its protein product is CASSLGGTSGRNYEQYF.